The 9 T cell receptor beta chains given below trace back to one sample, sequenced in a study of metastatic and nonmetastatic thyroid tumors. TCRdb reanalyzed the PCR reads via MiXCR. The repertoire holds tens of thousands of clones, with roughly 15% as singletons. Before thyroid surgery, none of the patients had received any treatment. Sequenced: blood. The origin of the receptors is a female donor with papillary thyroid cancer or a benign thyroid nodule (not recorded which). Some clones in this sample may be carry-over from other donors' samples.

This clone has a handful of counts. The rearrangement links TRBV6-1 to TRBJ1-1; TRBD1 is a possible D gene (6 bases). The CDR3 runs 16 residues. Trimming took 0 bases from V and 0 from J, leaving 11 bases between them. Per the germline V gene, CDR1 is MNHNS and CDR2 is SASEGT. CDR3 sequence (DNA): TGTGCCAGCAGTGAAGCTGAGCACAGGGTGAACACTGAAGCTTTCTTT. This sequence encodes CASSEAEHRVNTEAFF.

In its sample, this clone was seen a few times. A junction boundary mismatches the germline segment, possibly from a read error. This chain links TRBV6-1 with TRBJ2-7; maybe TRBD1 (5 bases). The CDR3 is 13 residues long. The germline V gene encodes CDR1 MNHNS and CDR2 SASEGT. CDR3 sequence: CAISRQPKDEQYF. As DNA, the CDR3 is TGTGCCATCAGTCGACAGCCTAAGGACGAGCAGTACTTC.

This clone was detected many times. At the DNA level, this CDR3 is encoded by other sequences in the same sample as well. V is TRBV20-1 and J is TRBJ1-6; D may be TRBD1 (6 bases). Deletions cut 0 bases from V and 9 bases from J, with 12 bases between. CDR1 is DFQATT, CDR2 SNEGSKA, per germline (reference sequence). CDR3 length: 14 residues. The CDR3 protein is CSARDSGGGSPLHF. DNA for the CDR3: TGCAGTGCTAGAGATTCCGGGGGCGGTTCACCCCTCCACTTT.

This chain links TRBV10-2 with TRBJ1-3; D is unresolved. This CDR3 has 13 amino acids. Trimming pared 3 bases from V and 0 bases from J, leaving 3 bases between. Germline-derived CDR1 and CDR2 are WSHSY and SAAADI. Written as DNA, the CDR3 is TGCGCCAGCAGTGACGTCTCTGGAAACACCATATATTTT. It translates to CASSDVSGNTIYF.

This clone showed up many times. This chain joins TRBV5-1 and TRBJ2-3, with D tentatively TRBD1 or TRBD2 (5 bases each). Germline CDR1 and CDR2: SGHRS and YFSETQ. There are 14 residues in the CDR3. Trimming pared 0 bases from V and 2 bases from J, leaving 7 bases between. CDR3 region: CASSLGDATDTQYF. The DNA for the CDR3 is TGCGCCAGCAGCTTGGGGGACGCCACAGATACGCAGTATTTT. The complete variable domain, with remaining parts taken from reference TRBV5-1 and TRBJ2-3, reads KAGVTQTPRYLIKTRGQQVTLSCSPISGHRSVSWYQQTPGQGLQFLFEYFSETQRNKGNFPGRFSGRQFSNSRSEMNVSTLELGDSALYLCASSLGDATDTQYFGPGTRLTVL.

This clone was counted many times. The chain has TRBV20-1 and TRBJ2-3; no definite D call. CDR3 length equals 16 residues. Germline CDR1 is DFQATT and CDR2 is SNEGSKA (reference sequence). V lost 6 bases and J 1 base, leaving 20 bases between the germline ends. The CDR3 protein is CSARPLASRGTDTQYF. CDR3 nucleotide sequence: TGCAGTGCGAGACCCTTGGCGTCTCGGGGCACAGATACGCAGTATTTT.

On this clone itself: A much larger clone sits a single nucleotide away, making a read error possible. The CDR3 loop is CASSFLPEGTGELFF. CDR3 DNA: TGTGCCAGCAGCTTCTTACCAGAGGGCACCGGGGAGCTGTTTTTT. The gene calls are TRBV7-2 and TRBJ2-2, with TRBD2 as a possible D gene (5 bases). V lost 3 bases and J lost 4, with 12 bases in between. The CDR3 has 15 amino acids. From germline, CDR1 is SGHTA and CDR2 FQGNSA.

Many counts were recorded for this clone. This chain uses TRBV6-6 with TRBJ1-5, with a tentative D call TRBD1 (6 bases). V lost 2 bases and J lost 3, with 8 bases in between. Per the germline V gene, CDR1 is MNHNY and CDR2 is SVGAGI (reference sequence). The CDR3 is made up of 14 amino acids. The CDR3 spells CASSYNRANQPQHF. In nucleotides, the CDR3 is TGTGCCAGCAGTTACAACAGGGCCAATCAGCCCCAGCATTTT.

This clone was counted a few times. The chain carries TRBV6-1 and TRBJ2-1; maybe TRBD2 (6 bases). CDR3 length: 16 residues. V lost 1 base and J 4 bases, leaving 14 bases between the germline ends. Germline V gives CDR1 MNHNS, CDR2 SASEGT. The DNA for the CDR3 is TGTGCCAGCAGTGAAGAGGTCGGGAGAGGTTACAATGAGCAGTTCTTC. This encodes CASSEEVGRGYNEQFF.